The 20 T cell receptor beta chains in this list originate from one sample, sequenced in a study of technical replicates of blood from several donors. Data came from immunoSEQ multiplex PCR; TCRdb stores just in-frame clones and leaves some out. This sample has 75,000 to 100,000 clones, with around 90% found just once. The sequenced sample was T cells isolated from PBMCs. These TCRs come from a human donor in good health.

The rearrangement links TRBV25-1 to TRBJ2-3; perhaps TRBD1 as D (7 bases). The CDR3 is 17 residues long. Germline assignment: CDR1 MGHDK and CDR2 SYGVNS. Trimming removed 6 bases from V and 2 bases from J, with 21 bases in between. CDR3 bases: TGTGCCAGCAGCGAGGGGGGCAGGGGGATTCACACAGATACGCAGTATTTT. Translated, it gives CASSEGGRGIHTDTQYF.

The chain employs TRBV7-9 and TRBJ1-2; D is possibly TRBD1 (6 bases). CDR1 is SEHNR and CDR2 is FQNEAQ in the germline V gene (reference sequence). The CDR3 runs 16 residues. Trimming stripped 4 bases from V and 3 bases from J, with 18 bases between. This CDR3 reads CASSSSYRASYYGYTF. The CDR3 coding sequence is TGTGCCAGCAGCTCCTCATACAGGGCCTCCTACTATGGCTACACCTTC.

This clone was counted between two and nine times. The chain links TRBV14 to TRBJ1-1, with D possibly being TRBD1 (5 bases). Germline V gene sequence: CDR1 SGHDN, CDR2 FVKESK. V gave up 5 bases and J gave up 6 bases, with 16 bases separating them. This CDR3 region has 14 residues. The CDR3 sequence is CASSSHQGFAEAFF. In nucleotides, the CDR3 is TGTGCCAGCAGCTCACACCAGGGATTCGCTGAAGCTTTCTTT.

V gene TRBV20-1 combines with J gene TRBJ2-7; a weak D match, TRBD1 (5 bases). The CDR3 has 11 amino acids. The V and J ends lost 3 bases and 4 bases respectively, with 7 bases between them. CDR1 is DFQATT, CDR2 SNEGSKA, per germline (reference sequence). This CDR3 is CSASRGYEQYF. The CDR3 DNA follows: TGCAGTGCTAGTAGGGGATACGAGCAGTACTTC.

The chain uses TRBV19 and TRBJ2-1; D is undetermined. The length of the CDR3 is 14 residues. CDR1 is LNHDA and CDR2 is SQIVND in the germline V gene (reference sequence). V was shortened by 8 bases and J by 0 bases, with 11 bases between the two germline ends. CDR3 region: CASARISSYNEQFF. As DNA, the CDR3 is TGTGCCAGTGCTAGGATAAGCTCCTACAATGAGCAGTTCTTC.

This chain links TRBV29-1 with TRBJ2-7; 9 bases agree with TRBD1. Unmatched junction bases numbered 3, after V lost 3 bases and J lost 0 bases. This CDR3 contains 14 residues. The V gene's germline CDR1 is SQVTM and CDR2 ANQGSEA. The CDR3 loop is CSVDGTGSSYEQYF. Here the CDR3 DNA reads TGCAGCGTTGATGGGACAGGGAGCTCCTACGAGCAGTACTTC.

V gene TRBV27 combines with J gene TRBJ2-3; TRBD2 matches at 15 bases. This CDR3 comprises 18 residues. The trim removed 4 bases at V and 3 bases at J, leaving 8 bases unmatched. Germline CDR1 is MNHEY and CDR2 is SMNVEV (reference sequence). The CDR3 sequence is CASSSGLAGGTWTDTQYF. The CDR3 DNA reads as TGTGCCAGCAGTTCGGGACTAGCGGGGGGTACGTGGACAGATACGCAGTATTTT.

This chain links TRBV29-1 with TRBJ1-1, with TRBD1 identical over 7 bases. The junction had 5 bases not matched to a gene; V was cut back by 7 bases and J by 0 bases. CDR3 size: 13 residues. Germline V gives CDR1 SQVTM, CDR2 ANQGSEA. The CDR3 loop is CSATGQLNTEAFF. For the CDR3, the DNA is TGCAGCGCCACGGGACAGCTGAACACTGAAGCTTTCTTT.

This chain uses TRBV23-1 with TRBJ1-5, with TRBD1 as a possible D gene (5 bases). TRBV23-1 is designated an ORF whose function remains uncertain. V was pared by 0 bases and J by 0 bases, with 15 bases between. There are 18 residues in the CDR3. CDR3 DNA: TGCGCCAGCAGTCAATCTCGACAGTGGGCTTTTAGCAATCAGCCCCAGCATTTT. This encodes CASSQSRQWAFSNQPQHF.

The gene calls are TRBV18 and TRBJ2-3; 11 positions match TRBD2. V shed 6 bases and J 2 bases; nucleotides not matched to a gene: 7. Germline V lookup: CDR1 KGHSH, CDR2 LQKENI. This CDR3 is built from 16 residues. CDR3 residues: CASSPRLAGSTDTQYF. The CDR3 DNA is TGTGCCAGCTCGCCTAGACTAGCGGGATCCACAGATACGCAGTATTTT.

The chain is built from TRBV5-1 and TRBJ1-2, with D tentatively TRBD1 (6 bases). The CDR3 has 14 amino acids. Germline V lookup: CDR1 SGHRS, CDR2 YFSETQ. With 0 bases removed from V and 4 bases from J, the gap between germline ends came to 10 bases. Here the CDR3 DNA reads TGCGCCAGCAGCTTGGCCCAGGGGAGCTATGGCTACACCTTC. Translation: CASSLAQGSYGYTF.

This clone was observed once. The V and J genes are TRBV5-4 and TRBJ2-1, with 8 bases matching TRBD1. Unmatched junction bases numbered 7, after V lost 4 bases and J lost 4 bases. CDR3 length: 15 amino acids. The germline gives CDR1 SGHNT, CDR2 YYREEE (reference sequence). This CDR3 reads CASSLDRGAYNEQFF. The CDR3 DNA follows: TGTGCCAGCAGCCTTGACAGGGGCGCTTACAATGAGCAGTTCTTC.

Written as DNA, the CDR3 is TGTGCCAGTAGTAGGGCTAGCGGGAGCTCGACCCCGCCTTACGAGCAGTACTTC. It is translated as CASSRASGSSTPPYEQYF. The V call is TRBV19, the J call TRBJ2-7; 10 positions match TRBD2. This CDR3 spans 18 amino acids. Germline lookup yields CDR1 LNHDA and CDR2 SQIVND (reference sequence). V lost 4 bases and J lost 4; bases outside the gene matches: 16.

The chain employs TRBV15 and TRBJ1-1; TRBD1 aligns across 9 bases. CDR3 length equals 18 residues. The V segment lost 3 bases and the J segment 3 bases; nucleotides outside the gene matches: 14. Looked up from germline, CDR1 is LNHNV and CDR2 is YYDKDF (reference sequence). The CDR3 loop reads CATSRELDRGRRDTEAFF. CDR3 nucleotide sequence: TGTGCCACCAGCAGGGAACTAGACAGGGGGAGAAGGGACACTGAAGCTTTCTTT.

The chain has TRBV27 and TRBJ1-5; D possibly corresponds to TRBD1 (5 bases). Germline V gene sequence: CDR1 MNHEY, CDR2 SMNVEV (reference sequence). The CDR3 spans 13 residues. V was clipped by 2 bases and J by 6 bases, with 8 bases between them. CDR3 protein: CASSLQGGQPQHF. CDR3 bases: TGTGCCAGCAGTTTACAGGGAGGTCAGCCCCAGCATTTT.

The chain couples TRBV2 to TRBJ2-7; possible D gene TRBD2, 6 bases. Between the trimmed V and J ends, which lost 8 bases and 3 bases, there was a span of 11 bases. The CDR3 is made up of 12 amino acids. Germline lookup yields CDR1 SNHLY and CDR2 FYNNEI. CDR3 nucleotide sequence: TGTGCCAGCCAGGAGGGGTACTACGAGCAGTACTTC. It encodes CASQEGYYEQYF.

This chain connects TRBV4-1 to TRBJ2-7; 8 bases are a match to TRBD1. The CDR3 extends over 20 amino acids. V shed 1 base, J shed 2 bases, and the junction held 19 bases outside the gene matches. CDR1 and CDR2 (germline): MGHRA, YSYEKL. The CDR3 loop reads CASSQGWVVDRGPRTYEQYF. The CDR3 region has the DNA TGCGCCAGCAGCCAAGGTTGGGTCGTCGACAGGGGTCCTCGCACCTACGAGCAGTACTTC.

This clone was found a few times. The V gene is TRBV5-3, the J gene TRBJ1-5, with TRBD1 as a possible D gene (5 bases). TRBV5-3 is an ORF for which the function is uncertain. The CDR3 contains 14 residues. Trimming pared 4 bases from V and 4 bases from J, leaving 12 bases between. Here the CDR3 DNA reads TGTGCCAGAAGCCCAGCGGGGGTTAATCAGCCCCAGCATTTT. Translated, it gives CARSPAGVNQPQHF.

The rearrangement uses TRBV4-1 and TRBJ2-1; the match to TRBD2 covers 8 bases. Germline lookup yields CDR1 MGHRA and CDR2 YSYEKL. The CDR3 extends over 19 amino acids. V shed 4 bases, J shed 7 bases, and the junction held 21 bases outside the gene matches. The CDR3 spells CASSLLLAGRNGARNEQFF. Written as DNA, the CDR3 is TGCGCCAGCAGCCTCCTCTTAGCGGGACGTAATGGTGCTCGGAATGAGCAGTTCTTC.

This sequence joins TRBV2 and TRBJ2-1, with TRBD2 identical over 11 bases. This CDR3 has 16 amino acids. Unmatched junction bases numbered 1, after V lost 1 base and J lost 2 bases. Germline CDR1 SNHLY, CDR2 FYNNEI. In DNA form, the CDR3 reads TGTGCCAGCAGTGAAGGGGGACTAGCGGCCTACAATGAGCAGTTCTTC. This encodes CASSEGGLAAYNEQFF. The full variable domain, with the rest looked up from reference TRBV2 and TRBJ2-1, is EPEVTQTPSHQVTQMGQEVILRCVPISNHLYFYWYRQILGQKVEFLVSFYNNEISEKSEIFDDQFSVERPDGSNFTLKIRSTKLEDSAMYFCASSEGGLAAYNEQFFGPGTRLTVL.